Listed below are T cell receptor beta chains from one sample, sequenced in a study of T cells in Graves' hyperthyroidism and ophthalmopathy. TCRdb re-called the multiplex PCR reads through MiXCR, storing one row per CDR3 protein. The table records approximately 610,000 distinct CDR3 sequences, 16% of them present only once. The sequenced sample was blood. Receptor source: a woman under 30 with Graves' hyperthyroidism. Both conserved end residues are part of each CDR3. The order of the fields is clone size, J gene, V gene, D gene, CDR3 DNA, CDR3 protein. The D gene is left open where the match is weak. Size is stated for part of the rows, as once, few or many counts, or as a class when the clone is expanded.

few TRBJ2-1 TRBV19 TRBD2 TGTGCCAGTACCGCCGGGACTAGCGGGGGTAGGGGTGAGCAGTTCTTC CASTAGTSGGRGEQFF
few TRBJ1-1 TRBV12-3/TRBV12-4 NA TGTGCCAGCACCCTCGGGAACACTGAAGCTTTCTTT CASTLGNTEAFF
NA TRBJ1-1 TRBV6-9 NA TGTGCCAGCAGTTATCGGGGTGGGTACACTGAAGCTTTCTTT CASSYRGGYTEAFF
NA TRBJ2-1 TRBV12-3/TRBV12-4 NA TGTGCCAGCAGTTTTTACAGGGACCTTCAGTTCTTC CASSFYRDLQFF
few TRBJ1-4 TRBV7-2 NA TGTGCCAGCAGCTATCCGACCCGGGGGGCTTTTGATGAAAAACTGTTTTTT CASSYPTRGAFDEKLFF
NA TRBJ2-5 TRBV20-1 TRBD1 TGCAGTGCACAGGGGCACCAAGAGACCCAGTACTTC CSAQGHQETQYF
NA TRBJ2-5 TRBV27 TRBD2 TGTGCCAGCAGTGATCCCGGGGGGAAAGAGACCCAGTACTTC CASSDPGGKETQYF
many TRBJ2-7 TRBV6-1 NA TGTGCCAGCAGTGCCGGACAGCCCTACGAGCAGTACTTC CASSAGQPYEQYF
few TRBJ2-7 TRBV5-6 NA TGTGCCAGCAGCTTAATCAGCGGAGACTTCTACGAGCAGTACTTC CASSLISGDFYEQYF
NA TRBJ2-1 TRBV29-1 TRBD2 TGCAGCGTTGAGAGACTAGCGGGAGTTTTGGATGAGCAGTTCTTC CSVERLAGVLDEQFF
many TRBJ2-1 TRBV6-2/TRBV6-3 TRBD2 TGTGCCAGCAGACGACTAGCGGTTTACAATGAGCAGTTCTTC CASRRLAVYNEQFF
NA TRBJ1-5 TRBV15 NA TGTGCCACCAGCAGAGATACAGGGTTAAAGCCCCAGCATTTT CATSRDTGLKPQHF
many TRBJ2-5 TRBV20-1 NA TGCAGTGTAGGGGGGGTCGTCGAGACCCAGTACTTC CSVGGVVETQYF
many TRBJ2-2 TRBV5-1 NA TGTGCCAGCAGGGGGGCCGGGGAGCTGTTTTTT CASRGAGELFF
many TRBJ1-4 TRBV3-1 TRBD1 TGTGCCAGCAGCCCGGACAGGGTTCAAGAAAAACTGTTTTTT CASSPDRVQEKLFF
many TRBJ1-5 TRBV27 NA TGTGCCAGCAGGACCTCGGGAGTAGAAAAACAGCCCCAGCATTTT CASRTSGVEKQPQHF
NA TRBJ2-1 TRBV20-1 TRBD1 TGCAGTGCTAAGACGACCGGGACAGGGGTCTACAATGAGCAGTCCTTC CSAKTTGTGVYNEQSF
NA TRBJ2-3 TRBV4-1 NA TGCGCCAGCAGCCAACTAGGAGGCACAGATACGCAGTATTTT CASSQLGGTDTQYF
NA TRBJ1-1 TRBV24-1 NA TGTGCCCCCAGTCAGGGAAGTTATACTGAAGCTTTCTTT CAPSQGSYTEAFF
few TRBJ2-3 TRBV20-1 TRBD2 TGCAGTGCTAGAGAGCGACTAGCGGGGGGTAGCGCAGATACGCAGTATTTT CSARERLAGGSADTQYF
NA TRBJ2-1 TRBV20-1 TRBD2 TGCAGTGCTGCCCGAGACCGGAGGACTAGCGTTTACAATGAGCAGTTCTTC CSAARDRRTSVYNEQFF
many TRBJ1-5 TRBV20-1 TRBD1 TGCAGTGCTACTTACCTCACCGCGGACAGGAGGGGCAATCAGCCCCAGCATTTT CSATYLTADRRGNQPQHF
many TRBJ1-1 TRBV5-8 NA TGTGCCAGCAGCTCACCCGTTGAAGCTTTCTTT CASSSPVEAFF
NA TRBJ2-5 TRBV9 NA TGTGCCAGCAGCAACAGCCGGGACGGGACAAAAGAGACCCAGTACTTC CASSNSRDGTKETQYF
many TRBJ2-5 TRBV11-1 TRBD1 TGTGCCAGCAGCTCCGACAGGGAAGAGACCCAGTACTTC CASSSDREETQYF
NA TRBJ1-6 TRBV29-1 TRBD1 TGCAGCGCCCGACAGGGGGTAAATTCACCCCTCCACTTT CSARQGVNSPLHF
once TRBJ2-7 TRBV15 TRBD2 TGTGCCACCAGCGCCTTTAGCGGGCCCCTCTACGAGCAGTACTTC CATSAFSGPLYEQYF
few TRBJ1-2 TRBV7-2 NA TGTGCCAGCAGCTTTTACGGCTCTAACTATGGCTACACCTTC CASSFYGSNYGYTF
NA TRBJ2-1 TRBV19 NA TGTGCCAGTAGTCCCTCCGTGGCAGGGCTCGGGGGATATGAGCAGTTCTTC CASSPSVAGLGGYEQFF
few TRBJ2-5 TRBV15 TRBD2 TGTGCCACCAGCAGAGCGTCTAGCGGGGAGAGGGCCCAGTACTTC CATSRASSGERAQYF
few TRBJ2-1 TRBV20-1 NA TGCAGTGCTCCTCCTCTGTGGCGGGGCTCCTACAATGAGCAGTTCTTC CSAPPLWRGSYNEQFF
many TRBJ2-1 TRBV2 NA TGTGCCAGCAGATCCCGGGGGATGGGGAAGTCGGGCTCCTACAATGAGCAGTTCTTC CASRSRGMGKSGSYNEQFF
many TRBJ2-3 TRBV6-1 NA TGTGCCAGCAGTGAGATCGGGGAGTCGGGTTTGGATACGCAGTATTTT CASSEIGESGLDTQYF
NA TRBJ2-3 TRBV6-1 NA TGTGCCAGCAGTTATCGGGTCGCGAGAGTGGCAGGACACACAGATACGCAGTATTTT CASSYRVARVAGHTDTQYF
NA TRBJ1-5 TRBV10-3 TRBD1 TGTGCCATCAGGGCCGGGACAGGGTCAAATCAGCCCCAGCATTTT CAIRAGTGSNQPQHF
many TRBJ2-2 TRBV7-9 TRBD2 TGTGCCAGCAGCACCGGGGGGTCGAACACCGGGGAGCTGTTTTTT CASSTGGSNTGELFF
NA TRBJ2-6 TRBV6-1 NA TGTGCCAGCGCTCGCTCTGGGGCCAACGTCCTGACTTTC CASARSGANVLTF
many TRBJ1-1 TRBV5-6 NA TGTGCCAGCAGCTTGGCCAGGGCGCGGCCGAACACTGAAGCTTTCTTT CASSLARARPNTEAFF
NA TRBJ1-1 TRBV3-1 TRBD1 TGTGCCAGCAGCCAAGATGGCTCGACAGGGGTCGGAACTTTCTTT CASSQDGSTGVGTFF